This entry lists 11 T cell receptor beta chains sequenced from one sample in a study of T cells in Graves' hyperthyroidism and ophthalmopathy (dated by TCRdb to between 2019 and 2020). The library was produced with multiplex PCR. Sequencer: Illumina HiSeq 2000. The TCR beta CDR3 regions were amplified from the RNA transcripts. A first-round RT-PCR of the TCR CDR3 used the HTBI primer set with the Qiagen OneStep RT-PCR kit. Through fastp at Q25 and MiXCR, TCRdb rebuilt clones from the public reads, retaining in-frame beta chains. Every CDR3 protein is listed once, alongside the most common genes and DNA of its rows. The sample table lists 600,000 to 800,000 distinct CDR3 sequences, roughly a third of them with a count of one. The ten largest account for around 29% of the sample. Sequenced material: blood. Receptors were obtained from a woman in her 40s with Graves' hyperthyroidism.

This clonotype was seen repeatedly, ten times or more. The chain links TRBV19 to TRBJ2-7, with 8 bases fitting TRBD1. V gave up 5 bases and J gave up 5 bases; unmatched junction bases: 8. The V gene's germline CDR1 is LNHDA and CDR2 SQIVND (reference sequence). The CDR3 is 14 residues long. The CDR3 nucleotides are TGTGCCAGTAGTGGGGATGACAGGGGCCACGAGCAGTACTTC. Its translation: CASSGDDRGHEQYF.

The genes are TRBV20-1 and TRBJ1-5; D not resolved. Germline CDR1 reads DFQATT; CDR2 reads SNEGSKA (reference sequence). CDR3 length: 13 residues. V shed 4 bases and J shed 10 bases, with 17 bases lying between them. As DNA, the CDR3 is TGCAGTGCTACCAGAGACCATAATTCACCCCAGCATTTT. It translates to CSATRDHNSPQHF.

This clonotype was counted at least ten times. The genes are TRBV19 and TRBJ1-5, with 7 nucleotides matching TRBD1. The CDR3 runs to 16 residues. V was clipped by 6 bases and J by 1 base; unmatched bases: 9. Germline lookup yields CDR1 LNHDA and CDR2 SQIVND (reference sequence). The CDR3 DNA reads TGTGCCAGTAGCAGACAGGGTAGTGGGAGCAATCAGCCCCAGCATTTT. It codes for CASSRQGSGSNQPQHF.

This chain joins TRBV4-1 and TRBJ1-4; possibly TRBD1 for D (6 bases). This CDR3 has 16 amino acids. From germline, CDR1 is MGHRA and CDR2 YSYEKL. The V and J ends lost 0 bases and 5 bases respectively, with 13 bases between them. The CDR3 protein is CASSQDAEGGNEKLFF. Here the CDR3 DNA reads TGCGCCAGCAGCCAAGATGCGGAAGGGGGAAATGAAAAACTGTTTTTT.

The chain combines TRBV19 with TRBJ1-5; 9 bases agree with TRBD1. From germline, CDR1 is LNHDA and CDR2 SQIVND (reference sequence). This CDR3 has 16 residues. The J segment lost 2 bases and the V segment lost 9 bases, leaving 11 bases of the junction unmatched. The CDR3 protein is CASRTGEGHGNQPQHF. The DNA of the CDR3 is TGTGCCAGCAGGACAGGGGAGGGGCACGGCAATCAGCCCCAGCATTTT.

This clonotype was counted ten times or more. This chain links TRBV10-3 with TRBJ1-2; a possible D gene is TRBD1 (5 bases). CDR1 and CDR2 (germline): ENHRY, SYGVKD. CDR3 size: 13 residues. Trimming stripped 3 bases from V and 11 bases from J, with 16 bases between. The CDR3 DNA follows: TGTGCCATCAGTGATGGAAGGGGCAGTGGGTACACCTTC. It yields the protein CAISDGRGSGYTF.

Points on this clonotype: This clone may be a read error of a much larger clone one base away. This chain uses TRBV29-1 with TRBJ2-7; possible D gene TRBD1, 6 bases. The CDR3 covers 13 residues. CDR1 is SQVTM and CDR2 is ANQGSEA in the germline V gene. CDR3 sequence reads: CSVSTGSSCEQYF. The CDR3 bases are TGCAGCGTCTCCACAGGGAGCTCCTGCGAGCAGTACTTC.

Many counts were recorded for this clonotype. The V gene is TRBV7-2, the J gene TRBJ2-7; a weak D match, TRBD2 (5 bases). V dropped 5 bases and J dropped 0 bases, with 11 bases sitting between them. Germline V CDR1 and CDR2: SGHTA, FQGNSA. The CDR3 sequence is 14 residues long. The CDR3 loop is CASSVSAFSYEQYF. For the CDR3, the DNA is TGTGCCAGCAGCGTTAGCGCCTTCTCCTACGAGCAGTACTTC.

The chain employs TRBV9 and TRBJ1-2; TRBD1 is a possible D gene (5 bases). The germline V gene encodes CDR1 SGDLS and CDR2 YYNGEE. V dropped 0 bases and J dropped 7 bases, with 13 bases sitting between them. CDR3 length: 14 amino acids. CDR3 amino acids: CASSVGWGGSGYTF. In DNA, the CDR3 is TGTGCCAGCAGCGTAGGGTGGGGGGGGTCTGGCTACACCTTC.

In the case of this clonotype: A much larger clonotype is one base distant, so this may be a read error. The CDR3 is CAISDRPYAGNTIYF. In DNA, the CDR3 is TGTGCCATCAGTGATAGACCCTATGCTGGAAACACCATATATTTT. V is TRBV10-3 and J is TRBJ1-3; D gene uncertain. Germline-derived CDR1 and CDR2 are ENHRY and SYGVKD. With 3 bases removed from V and 2 bases from J, the gap between germline ends came to 11 bases. This CDR3 region has 15 residues.

This clonotype was recorded at least ten times. The rearrangement links TRBV15 to TRBJ1-2; D may be TRBD1 (6 bases). The CDR3 is 17 residues long. Germline V gene lookup returns CDR1 LNHNV and CDR2 YYDKDF (reference sequence). The V end lost 0 bases, the J end lost 2 bases, and 16 bases lay between the germline ends. The DNA for the CDR3 is TGTGCCACCAGCAGAGATCGGTGGACAGAACAAAACTATGGCTACACCTTC. The encoded protein is CATSRDRWTEQNYGYTF.